Each of the 20 T cell receptor beta chains below was sequenced from the same sample in a study of T cells after yellow fever vaccination. A single record per CDR3 protein comes from TCRdb applying MiXCR to the 5' RACE reads. The repertoire consists of some 340,000 distinct CDR3 sequences, with roughly 10% occurring once and the leading ten covering over 3%. Sequenced here: CD4+ T cells sorted from PBMCs, sampled 45 days after the yellow fever booster vaccination. Receptor source: a young man who received the YFV17D yellow fever vaccine.

This clonotype has more than one count but fewer than ten. This chain joins TRBV20-1 and TRBJ2-3, with unresolved D. The germline CDR1 and CDR2 sequences are DFQATT and SNEGSKA (reference sequence). The CDR3 runs 14 residues. With 2 bases removed from V and 7 bases from J, the gap between germline ends came to 16 bases. This CDR3 is CSARSSASRNTQYF. CDR3 in DNA: TGCAGTGCTAGATCCTCGGCCTCGCGGAATACGCAGTATTTT.

This clonotype has a count of ten or more. The chain carries TRBV12-3 or TRBV12-4 and TRBJ1-1, with D maybe TRBD1 (6 bases). This CDR3 has 14 residues. Trimming removed 6 bases from V and 5 bases from J, with 16 bases in between. CDR3 loop: CASSLEGVRTEAFF. CDR3 DNA sequence: TGTGCCAGCAGCCTTGAGGGGGTACGTACTGAAGCTTTCTTT.

This clonotype was counted many times. The V and J genes are TRBV7-9 and TRBJ1-1, with D possibly matching TRBD1 (6 bases). There are 11 residues in the CDR3. The germline V gene encodes CDR1 SEHNR and CDR2 FQNEAQ (reference sequence). Deletions cut 11 bases from V and 8 bases from J, with 15 bases between. The CDR3 DNA is TGTGCCGCGGGCAGGGGTCGAGAAGCTTTCTTT. Protein sequence: CAAGRGREAFF. Filled out from reference TRBV7-9 and TRBJ1-1, the complete variable domain reads DTGVSQNPRHKITKRGQNVTFRCDPISEHNRLYWYRQTLGQGPEFLTYFQNEAQLEKSRLLSDRFSAERPKGSFSTLEIQRTEQGDSAMYLCAAGRGREAFFGQGTRLTVV.

This clonotype was picked up a small number of times. The V call is TRBV4-3, the J call TRBJ1-2; unclear D gene. Trimming removed 4 bases from V and 0 bases from J, with 12 bases in between. Germline values: CDR1 LGHNA, CDR2 YSLEER. CDR3 size: 15 residues. CDR3: CASSRRIGANYGYTF. For the CDR3, the DNA is TGCGCCAGCAGCCGTCGGATAGGAGCTAACTATGGCTACACCTTC.

The chain links TRBV27 to TRBJ1-4, with TRBD1 matching 10 bases. The CDR3 is 15 residues long. Germline V gives CDR1 MNHEY, CDR2 SMNVEV (reference sequence). Trimming took 7 bases from V and 7 from J; bases not matched to a gene: 9. The DNA for the CDR3 is TGTGCCAGCACGCGTCGACAGGGGGCGCTTGAAAAACTGTTTTTT. Amino acid sequence: CASTRRQGALEKLFF.

This CDR3 is CASSLPAGGDTEAFF. The CDR3 DNA sequence: TGTGCCAGCAGCCTTCCTGCAGGGGGGGACACTGAAGCTTTCTTT. The chain joins TRBV7-9 to TRBJ1-1; 7 positions agree with TRBD1. The CDR3 is made up of 15 amino acids. The V gene's germline CDR1 is SEHNR and CDR2 FQNEAQ (reference sequence). Trimming took 5 bases from V and 3 from J; bases not matched to a gene: 9.

J is TRBJ1-2 and V is TRBV14; D not certain. The CDR3 is 14 amino acids. Trimming cost V 4 bases and J 4 bases, with 13 bases left between them. Germline CDR1 is SGHDN and CDR2 is FVKESK. In nucleotides, the CDR3 is TGTGCCAGCAGCCCCCGGAGCGGCAGCTATGGCTACACCTTC. Translating it yields CASSPRSGSYGYTF. Supplemented by reference TRBV14 and TRBJ1-2, the full variable domain reads EAGVTQFPSHSVIEKGQTVTLRCDPISGHDNLYWYRRVMGKEIKFLLHFVKESKQDESGMPNNRFLAERTGGTYSTLKVQPAELEDSGVYFCASSPRSGSYGYTFGSGTRLTVV.

This clonotype was recorded at least ten times. The V call is TRBV2, the J call TRBJ2-2; 10 bases agree with TRBD2. V was pared by 4 bases and J by 6 bases, with 11 bases of the junction left unmatched. The CDR3 extends over 17 amino acids. From germline, CDR1 is SNHLY and CDR2 FYNNEI. The CDR3: CASSGGSGGAYSGELFF. The CDR3 DNA follows: TGTGCCAGCAGTGGAGGCAGCGGGGGGGCTTACTCCGGGGAGCTGTTTTTT.

This clonotype came up a few times. The V and J genes are TRBV4-1 and TRBJ2-1; 7 nucleotides match TRBD2. This CDR3 is built from 16 residues. The ends lost 4 bases at V and 8 bases at J; junction bases unmatched: 14. CDR1 and CDR2 (germline): MGHRA, YSYEKL. DNA of the CDR3: TGCGCCAGCAGCCTAGAGTCCGGGTTAGCGGGTGATGAGCAGTTCTTC. Its protein product is CASSLESGLAGDEQFF.

In its sample, this clonotype was seen many times. This sequence joins TRBV29-1 and TRBJ2-1, with D possibly TRBD1 on 6 matching bases. The ends were cut back, 6 bases at V and 9 bases at J, with 18 bases in the middle. This CDR3 comprises 13 residues. Germline V gene lookup returns CDR1 SQVTM and CDR2 ANQGSEA. CDR3 sequence (DNA): TGCAGCGTACCCCGGGACACCTCGGGTGAGCAGTTCTTC. Its translation: CSVPRDTSGEQFF.

In its sample, this clonotype was seen a few times. The chain recombines TRBV5-4 with TRBJ2-2, with 8 nucleotides matching TRBD1. Germline lookup yields CDR1 SGHNT and CDR2 YYREEE (reference sequence). The CDR3 contains 14 residues. V gave up 5 bases and J gave up 6 bases; unmatched junction bases: 6. The CDR3 bases are TGTGCCAGCAGACTGGACAGGGCTGCCGGGGAGCTGTTTTTT. Protein: CASRLDRAAGELFF. Filled out from reference TRBV5-4 and TRBJ2-2, the complete variable domain reads ETGVTQSPTHLIKTRGQQVTLRCSSQSGHNTVSWYQQALGQGPQFIFQYYREEENGRGNFPPRFSGLQFPNYSSELNVNALELDDSALYLCASRLDRAAGELFFGEGSRLTVL.

This clonotype was observed a few times. The chain carries TRBV30 and TRBJ2-2; tentatively, D is TRBD2 (6 bases). This CDR3 is built from 17 residues. CDR1 is GTSNPN, CDR2 SVGIG, per germline (reference sequence). The V end lost 4 bases, the J end lost 4 bases, and 22 bases lay between the germline ends. CDR3 sequence reads: CAWIPPGRGSFTGELFF. CDR3 sequence (DNA): TGTGCCTGGATCCCCCCCGGGCGGGGCTCATTCACCGGGGAGCTGTTTTTT.

CDR3 protein: CSAPEVRDQETQYF. The CDR3 DNA sequence: TGCAGTGCTCCCGAGGTCAGAGACCAAGAGACCCAGTACTTC. The genes are TRBV20-1 and TRBJ2-5; D is uncertain. Germline CDR1 reads DFQATT; CDR2 reads SNEGSKA (reference sequence). CDR3 size: 14 residues. Between the trimmed V and J ends, which lost 5 bases and 0 bases, there was a span of 13 bases.

In DNA, the CDR3 is TGTGCCAGTAGTATAGGGGGCCTCCAAGAGACCCAGTACTTC. Translation: CASSIGGLQETQYF. J is TRBJ2-5 and V is TRBV19, with D perhaps matching TRBD1 (5 bases). Germline V lookup: CDR1 LNHDA, CDR2 SQIVND (reference sequence). The length of the CDR3 is 14 residues. The V gene lost 1 base and the J gene lost 1 base, with 7 bases spanning the gap.

This clonotype occurred many times. The J gene is TRBJ2-1, the V gene TRBV18; unclear D gene. V lost 6 bases to trimming and J lost 8 bases, with 23 bases between them. Germline CDR1 KGHSH, CDR2 LQKENI. This CDR3 spans 16 amino acids. The CDR3 spells CASSPSRSPLGDEQFF. Written as DNA, the CDR3 is TGTGCCAGCTCCCCGTCGAGGTCCCCCCTTGGGGATGAGCAGTTCTTC.

This clonotype was picked up a small number of times. The chain uses TRBV12-3 or TRBV12-4 and TRBJ1-1; D remains unclear. Trimming took 0 bases from V and 1 from J, leaving 6 bases between them. CDR3 size: 14 residues. The CDR3: CASSLAGWNTEAFF. CDR3 coding DNA: TGTGCCAGCAGTTTAGCGGGGTGGAACACTGAAGCTTTCTTT.

V and J are TRBV9 and TRBJ2-5, with D tentatively TRBD2 (6 bases). The CDR3 totals 13 residues. CDR1 and CDR2 from the germline V gene are SGDLS and YYNGEE. V was pared by 0 bases and J by 9 bases, with 12 bases between. This CDR3 is CASSVAGDQPQYF. For the CDR3, the DNA is TGTGCCAGCAGCGTAGCGGGGGACCAGCCCCAGTACTTC.

This clonotype was observed a handful of times. The CDR3 loop is CASSLNVGSDYEQYV. The CDR3, as DNA: TGCGCCAGCAGCTTGAACGTAGGGTCGGACTACGAGCAGTACGTC. This chain connects TRBV5-1 to TRBJ2-7; D not resolved. Trimming cost V 1 base and J 3 bases, with 14 bases left between them. Germline CDR1 and CDR2: SGHRS and YFSETQ. The CDR3 loop spans 15 amino acids.

The chain combines TRBV20-1 with TRBJ1-5, with D perhaps matching TRBD1 (6 bases). Germline-derived CDR1 and CDR2 are DFQATT and SNEGSKA (reference sequence). The length of the CDR3 is 13 residues. The V end was cut by 5 bases, the J end by 9 bases, with 17 bases between. The CDR3 here is CSASHRVTRPQHF. Here the CDR3 DNA reads TGCAGTGCTTCCCACAGGGTGACGAGGCCCCAGCATTTT.

The chain carries TRBV10-3 and TRBJ2-2; a possible D gene is TRBD1 (5 bases). The CDR3 has 15 residues. V was trimmed by 10 bases and J by 0 bases, leaving 15 bases between them. Germline assignment: CDR1 ENHRY and CDR2 SYGVKD. This chain's CDR3 is CATTRTTANTGELFF. The CDR3, as DNA: TGTGCCACCACTCGGACGACAGCGAACACCGGGGAGCTGTTTTTT.